This TCR beta chain was observed in a study of T-cell reconstitution after alpha-beta-depleted transplantation in children. This clonotype was seen more than once but under ten times. The CDR3 is 11 residues long. Per germline, CDR1 DFQATT and CDR2 SNEGSKA (reference sequence). Trimming shortened V by 2 bases and J by 10 bases, and 11 bases separated the two germline ends. Unique molecular identifiers were built into the TCRbeta library. TCRdb reanalysed the PCR reads using MiXCR and keeps one entry per CDR3 protein. The sample lists approximately 230,000 distinct CDR3 sequences, 20% to 30% occurring once.

The sequence was collected from a female patient younger than 10 who had a stem cell transplant for congenital amegakaryocytic thrombocytopenia, so the T cells may come from the graft donor. The gene calls are TRBV20-1 and TRBJ1-1, with a tentative D call TRBD1 (5 bases). Sequencing used PBMCs, mostly from graft donor cells, obtained 360 days after TCRalphabeta/CD19-depleted stem cell transplant. The CDR3 reads CSARRGPGAFF. The CDR3 DNA sequence: TGCAGTGCTAGAAGGGGCCCTGGAGCTTTCTTT.